This entry features one T cell receptor beta chain sequence. Its antigen is as yet unknown. As for the donors, each was a healthy bone marrow donor. The study ran its PCR with 60 Vbeta and 13 Jbeta primers. Assay used: immunoSEQ multiplex PCR; TCRdb lists only in-frame clones, some missing. Here the sample spans about 190,000 clones, less than 85% being singletons. The CDR3 has 14 residues. Germline CDR1 and CDR2: MNHNY and SVGAGI (reference sequence). The V gene end was trimmed by 0 bases and the J gene end by 8 bases; junction bases not matched to a gene: 4. This sample was included in a study of cytomegalovirus exposure and HLA in healthy donors. Study findings and constraints: The analysis excluded some indistinguishable V segments, including TRBV6-2 and TRBV6-3. What a later analysis showed was that several of the most significant clusters appeared linked to common viral pathogens.

The sequence derives from a man younger than 45 in good health and CMV-seropositive. Sample: PBMCs. The V gene is TRBV6-6, the J gene TRBJ2-3; 8 bases map to TRBD2. DNA of the CDR3: TGTGCCAGCAGTTACTCGAGTCTAGCGGGTACGCAGTATTTT. Its protein is CASSYSSLAGTQYF.